This T cell receptor (beta chain) was retrieved from a study of control samples from healthy donors and cancer patients. This clone was detected once. CDR3 length: 15 amino acids. The V gene's germline CDR1 is MNHEY and CDR2 SVGAGI. V shed 7 bases and J 1 base; nucleotides not matched to a gene: 4. TCRdb keeps only in-frame clones here, not all; method: immunoSEQ multiplex PCR. The sample contains 150,000 to 180,000 clones, 90% to 95% of which appear only once. This rearrangement joins TRBV6-5 to TRBJ2-3; 11 positions match TRBD2. Sequences were obtained from blood. The sequence derives from a middle-aged man in good health. CDR3 in DNA: TGTGCCAGCAACCGGGGACTAGCGGGCACAGATACGCAGTATTTT. Translating it yields CASNRGLAGTDTQYF.